Listed here are 30 T cell receptor beta chains from one sample, sequenced in a study of T cells after yellow fever vaccination. TCRdb re-analysed the 5' RACE reads in MiXCR, keeping a single row per CDR3 protein. The repertoire includes roughly 340,000 distinct CDR3 sequences, 3% to 4.5% of them detected once, and 20% to 30% sits in the top ten. Sequencing was performed on PBMCs, taken 5 days after the yellow fever booster vaccination. These receptors were collected from a man younger than 35 who received the YFV17D yellow fever vaccine.

The chain has TRBV7-3 and TRBJ2-3; 8 bases line up with TRBD2. The CDR3 consists of 15 residues. Germline assignment: CDR1 SGHTA and CDR2 FQGTGA. J gave up 2 bases and V 4 bases, and 5 bases lay outside the gene matches. The CDR3 DNA is TGTGCCAGCAGCTCCCGGGGGGGTGCCACAGATACGCAGTATTTT. Translated: CASSSRGGATDTQYF.

The chain combines TRBV18 with TRBJ2-3; D call uncertain. The CDR3 runs 12 residues. CDR1 and CDR2 (germline): KGHSH, LQKENI. Trimming left V 3 bases short and J 6 bases short, with 7 bases between. Here the CDR3 reads CASSPQSDTQYF. The CDR3 DNA sequence: TGTGCCAGCTCACCGCAATCCGATACGCAGTATTTT.

This clonotype came up a few times. J is TRBJ2-1 and V is TRBV6-1, with D hard to call. Trimming removed 7 bases from V and 7 bases from J, with 17 bases in between. This CDR3 comprises 14 residues. Germline V gene sequence: CDR1 MNHNS, CDR2 SASEGT. The CDR3 DNA is TGTGCCAGCAACTTACTCCCGAACTTGAATGAGCAGTTCTTC. Translating gives CASNLLPNLNEQFF.

This clonotype occurred a few times. This sequence joins TRBV7-2 and TRBJ2-5; D unresolved. V dropped 3 bases and J dropped 1 base, with 6 bases sitting between them. The CDR3 is 13 residues long. Per germline, CDR1 SGHTA and CDR2 FQGNSA. As DNA, the CDR3 is TGTGCCAGCAGCTTTTCTAGCCAAGAGACCCAGTACTTC. Translating gives CASSFSSQETQYF.

This clonotype was observed a few times. The chain combines TRBV6-2 or TRBV6-3 with TRBJ2-3, with D possibly TRBD2 on 6 matching bases. Germline CDR1 MNHEY, CDR2 SVGEGT. V dropped 6 bases and J dropped 5 bases, with 9 bases sitting between them. The CDR3 length is 12 residues. CDR3 residues: CASRPGGDTQYF. The CDR3 DNA sequence: TGTGCCAGCAGGCCCGGGGGAGATACGCAGTATTTT.

The chain joins TRBV7-2 to TRBJ2-1; no firm D call. The CDR3 has 15 amino acids. The V and J ends lost 1 base and 6 bases respectively, with 13 bases between them. Germline CDR1 SGHTA, CDR2 FQGNSA. The CDR3 DNA is TGTGCCAGCAGCTTAGGAGTCAGGACCCTCAATGAGCAGTTCTTC. The encoded protein is CASSLGVRTLNEQFF. Drawing the rest from reference TRBV7-2 and TRBJ2-1, the complete variable domain is GAGVSQSPSNKVTEKGKDVELRCDPISGHTALYWYRQSLGQGLEFLIYFQGNSAPDKSGLPSDRFSAERTGGSVSTLTIQRTQQEDSAVYLCASSLGVRTLNEQFFGPGTRLTVL.

CDR3 DNA sequence: TGCGCCAGCAGCTCGGACAGGGGGCGGATCGGGGAGCTGTTTTTT. Amino acid sequence: CASSSDRGRIGELFF. The gene calls are TRBV5-1 and TRBJ2-2; 11 positions match TRBD1. This CDR3 spans 15 amino acids. Trimming took 3 bases from V and 7 from J; bases not matched to a gene: 5. Germline V gene sequence: CDR1 SGHRS, CDR2 YFSETQ.

This clonotype was observed a few times. The chain has TRBV6-6 and TRBJ2-5, with 9 bases matching TRBD1. CDR1 is MNHNY, CDR2 SVGAGI, per germline (reference sequence). V trimming: 10 bases; J trimming: 5 bases; junction bases outside the gene matches: 8. This CDR3 is 13 amino acids long. CDR3 sequence: CATAGQGYETQYF. The CDR3 DNA follows: TGTGCCACCGCGGGACAGGGTTATGAGACCCAGTACTTC.

The rearrangement links TRBV24-1 to TRBJ2-6, with 10 positions matching TRBD1. CDR3 size: 17 residues. The V gene end was trimmed by 3 bases and the J gene end by 2 bases; junction bases not matched to a gene: 3. The germline V gene encodes CDR1 KGHDR and CDR2 SFDVKD. The CDR3, as DNA: TGTGCCACCAGTGATCGACAGGGGGCTACTGGGGCCAACGTCCTGACTTTC. Amino acid sequence: CATSDRQGATGANVLTF.

The table lists this clonotype with many counts. This sequence joins TRBV6-5 and TRBJ1-2, with TRBD1 identical over 12 bases. This CDR3 has 15 amino acids. V shed 5 bases and J 3 bases; nucleotides not matched to a gene: 4. Germline CDR1 MNHEY, CDR2 SVGAGI. The CDR3 reads CASSGGQGADYGYTF. The CDR3 DNA follows: TGTGCCAGCAGTGGGGGACAGGGGGCAGACTATGGCTACACCTTC.

V gene TRBV7-2 combines with J gene TRBJ2-3; TRBD2 aligns across 10 bases. With V trimmed by 8 bases and J by 5 bases, 7 bases remained unmatched. Germline V gene sequence: CDR1 SGHTA, CDR2 FQGNSA. This CDR3 spans 14 amino acids. CDR3 sequence reads: CASGASGGVDTQYF. The CDR3 nucleotides are TGTGCCAGCGGGGCTAGCGGGGGTGTAGATACGCAGTATTTT.

There are a few counts of this clonotype. Written as DNA, the CDR3 is TGTGCCAGCAGTTTAGGGCAGTTCCGCACAGATACGCAGTATTTT. As protein: CASSLGQFRTDTQYF. This chain connects TRBV27 to TRBJ2-3; no clear D. V lost 2 bases, J lost 1 base, and 10 bases lay in between. The CDR3 is made up of 15 amino acids. Looked up from germline, CDR1 is MNHEY and CDR2 is SMNVEV (reference sequence).

This clonotype was seen only a few times. The chain is built from TRBV4-1 and TRBJ1-6; weak D call: TRBD1 (5 bases). The V gene's germline CDR1 is MGHRA and CDR2 YSYEKL. V lost 1 base and J 1 base, leaving 11 bases between the germline ends. The CDR3 extends over 17 amino acids. The CDR3 DNA sequence: TGCGCCAGCAGCCAAGGACATCAGGGTTCCTATAATTCACCCCTCCACTTT. It codes for CASSQGHQGSYNSPLHF.

In this sample, this clonotype turned up a few times. The V gene is TRBV6-2 or TRBV6-3, the J gene TRBJ2-1; the match to TRBD2 covers 14 bases. The ends lost 7 bases at V and 10 bases at J; junction bases unmatched: 9. This CDR3 is 15 amino acids long. Germline V gives CDR1 MNHEY, CDR2 SVGEGT. The CDR3 here is CASILTSGGALEQFF. CDR3 nucleotides: TGTGCCAGCATTCTGACTAGCGGGGGGGCTTTGGAGCAGTTCTTC.

The chain recombines TRBV5-8 with TRBJ2-7; no firm D call. Germline V gene data show CDR1 as SGHTS and CDR2 as YDEGEE. The CDR3 length is 9 residues. The chain's CDR3 is CASSPGQSV. The CDR3 coding sequence is TGTGCCAGCAGCCCCGGGCAGAGCGTC.

This chain uses TRBV15 with TRBJ2-7; D possibly corresponds to TRBD1 (6 bases). The CDR3 is 20 amino acids. CDR1 is LNHNV, CDR2 YYDKDF, per germline (reference sequence). V was cut by 0 bases and J by 3 bases, with 27 bases left in between. The CDR3, as DNA: TGTGCCACCAGCAGAGATCCCAGGGGTCGGGTCACCTCATTGAGCTACGAGCAGTACTTC. Protein sequence: CATSRDPRGRVTSLSYEQYF. Combining the CDR3 with reference TRBV15 and TRBJ2-7 gives the whole variable domain DAMVIQNPRYQVTQFGKPVTLSCSQTLNHNVMYWYQQKSSQAPKLLFHYYDKDFNNEADTPDNFQSRRPNTSFCFLDIRSPGLGDTAMYLCATSRDPRGRVTSLSYEQYFGPGTRLTVT.

This clonotype showed up many times. V gene TRBV2 combines with J gene TRBJ2-5; D is uncertain. CDR1 and CDR2 (germline): SNHLY, FYNNEI. With 3 bases removed from V and 5 bases from J, the gap between germline ends came to 13 bases. This CDR3 comprises 14 residues. The CDR3 region has the DNA TGTGCCAGCAGTGATTTAACCGTAATGGAGACCCAGTACTTC. Its translation is CASSDLTVMETQYF.

The chain combines TRBV7-9 with TRBJ2-5, with 9 nucleotides matching TRBD2. The CDR3 is made up of 16 amino acids. V lost 3 bases, J lost 5 bases, and 10 bases stayed unmatched. Germline CDR1 is SEHNR and CDR2 is FQNEAQ (reference sequence). CDR3 DNA sequence: TGTGCCAGCAGCTTCCTCGGCGGGGGGGCCATGGAGACCCAGTACTTC. It encodes CASSFLGGGAMETQYF.

This clonotype showed up many times. V usage is TRBV5-1 and J usage is TRBJ2-3; D not resolved. CDR3 size: 11 residues. Germline V gives CDR1 SGHRS, CDR2 YFSETQ. V was pared by 4 bases and J by 3 bases, with 3 bases between. CDR3 region: CASSQTDTQYF. CDR3 DNA: TGCGCCAGCAGCCAAACAGATACGCAGTATTTT.

The rearrangement uses TRBV6-5 and TRBJ2-1, with D uncertain. Germline CDR1 and CDR2: MNHEY and SVGAGI. V was pared by 6 bases and J by 4 bases, with 16 bases between. The CDR3 consists of 15 residues. CDR3 nucleotides: TGTGCCAGCAGGCCCGCTATCGGGCTTTACAATGAGCAGTTCTTC. Protein product: CASRPAIGLYNEQFF.

This clonotype was picked up many times. This sequence joins TRBV23-1 and TRBJ2-4, with D perhaps matching TRBD1 or TRBD2 (5 bases each). TRBV23-1 is assigned to the ORF class and has an uncertain function. V dropped 9 bases and J dropped 9 bases, with 15 bases sitting between them. This CDR3 region has 12 residues. CDR3 residues: CARSRWGCIQYF. CDR3 nucleotides: TGCGCCAGGAGCCGTTGGGGGTGCATTCAGTACTTC.

The chain couples TRBV7-2 to TRBJ2-3; D is ambiguous. Germline CDR1 and CDR2: SGHTA and FQGNSA. The length of the CDR3 is 13 residues. Trimming removed 7 bases from V and 6 bases from J, with 14 bases in between. CDR3 protein: CASNLNRMDTQYF. The CDR3 DNA is TGTGCCAGCAACCTAAATCGTATGGATACGCAGTATTTT. Looking up the rest from reference TRBV7-2 and TRBJ2-3 gives the full variable domain: GAGVSQSPSNKVTEKGKDVELRCDPISGHTALYWYRQSLGQGLEFLIYFQGNSAPDKSGLPSDRFSAERTGGSVSTLTIQRTQQEDSAVYLCASNLNRMDTQYFGPGTRLTVL.

This clonotype was observed at least ten times. The rearrangement links TRBV6-6 to TRBJ2-5, with D perhaps TRBD2 (6 bases). The CDR3 runs 13 residues. In germline, CDR1 is MNHNY, CDR2 SVGAGI (reference sequence). V was trimmed by 5 bases and J by 4 bases, leaving 11 bases between them. DNA of the CDR3: TGTGCCAGCAGTAAGACTAGTCCAGAGACCCAGTACTTC. Its protein product is CASSKTSPETQYF.

This clonotype has a handful of counts. The chain recombines TRBV5-1 with TRBJ1-2; the D is unclear. Germline CDR1 and CDR2: SGHRS and YFSETQ. V lost 5 bases and J lost 4, with 15 bases in between. The CDR3 runs to 14 residues. CDR3 sequence: CASRATRAGYGYTF. DNA of the CDR3: TGCGCCAGCAGAGCCACCCGGGCGGGCTATGGCTACACCTTC.

This clonotype showed up just a few times. The gene calls are TRBV4-2 and TRBJ1-1; no definite D call. Germline V gene sequence: CDR1 LGHNA, CDR2 YNFKEQ. Trimming removed 0 bases at V and 0 bases at J, with 8 bases between. The length of the CDR3 is 15 residues. The CDR3 spells CASSQDLQLNTEAFF. Here the CDR3 DNA reads TGTGCCAGCAGCCAAGATCTACAGTTGAACACTGAAGCTTTCTTT.

This clonotype has ten or more counts. J is TRBJ2-2 and V is TRBV6-2 or TRBV6-3; 11 bases are a match to TRBD1. V was clipped by 8 bases and J by 3 bases; unmatched bases: 8. Per the germline V gene, CDR1 is MNHEY and CDR2 is SVGEGT. The CDR3 spans 16 residues. The CDR3 spells CASRNPGQGDTGELFF. DNA for the CDR3: TGTGCCAGCCGGAACCCGGGACAGGGGGACACCGGGGAGCTGTTTTTT.

In its sample, this clonotype was seen a few times. The rearrangement uses TRBV5-1 and TRBJ2-5, with D uncertain. With 3 bases removed from V and 4 bases from J, the gap between germline ends came to 10 bases. This CDR3 comprises 13 residues. The V gene's germline CDR1 is SGHRS and CDR2 YFSETQ. The CDR3 nucleotides read TGCGCCAGCAGCTGGCTACCCGGAGAGACCCAGTACTTC. Protein product: CASSWLPGETQYF.

V usage is TRBV5-1 and J usage is TRBJ2-7; the D is unclear. The CDR3 covers 11 residues. V was cut by 4 bases and J by 3 bases, with 5 bases left in between. CDR1 is SGHRS, CDR2 YFSETQ, per germline. The CDR3 DNA reads TGCGCCAGCAGCGCCCACTACGAGCAGTACTTC. This codes for CASSAHYEQYF.

This clonotype was picked up many times. The V and J genes are TRBV18 and TRBJ2-7, with a possible D match to TRBD2 (8 bases). This CDR3 spans 14 amino acids. The germline V gene has CDR1 KGHSH and CDR2 LQKENI. Trimming removed 4 bases from V and 6 bases from J, with 16 bases in between. This chain's CDR3 is CASSQRQGLGEQYV. DNA for the CDR3: TGTGCCAGCTCACAAAGACAGGGACTAGGCGAGCAGTACGTC.

There are a few counts of this clonotype. The rearrangement uses TRBV25-1 and TRBJ2-3; 9 bases agree with TRBD2. This CDR3 has 19 amino acids. Germline CDR1 and CDR2: MGHDK and SYGVNS. J was trimmed by 3 bases and V by 5 bases; bases with no gene match: 18. CDR3 nucleotide sequence: TGTGCCAGCAGTAGGTCCTCTGGCGGGGGGGCCGGGGCAACAGATACGCAGTATTTT. Amino acids: CASSRSSGGGAGATDTQYF. The variable domain in full, with the rest retrieved from reference TRBV25-1 and TRBJ2-3, is EADIYQTPRYLVIGTGKKITLECSQTMGHDKMYWYQQDPGMELHLIHYSYGVNSTEKGDLSSESTVSRIRTEHFPLTLESARPSHTSQYLCASSRSSGGGAGATDTQYFGPGTRLTVL.